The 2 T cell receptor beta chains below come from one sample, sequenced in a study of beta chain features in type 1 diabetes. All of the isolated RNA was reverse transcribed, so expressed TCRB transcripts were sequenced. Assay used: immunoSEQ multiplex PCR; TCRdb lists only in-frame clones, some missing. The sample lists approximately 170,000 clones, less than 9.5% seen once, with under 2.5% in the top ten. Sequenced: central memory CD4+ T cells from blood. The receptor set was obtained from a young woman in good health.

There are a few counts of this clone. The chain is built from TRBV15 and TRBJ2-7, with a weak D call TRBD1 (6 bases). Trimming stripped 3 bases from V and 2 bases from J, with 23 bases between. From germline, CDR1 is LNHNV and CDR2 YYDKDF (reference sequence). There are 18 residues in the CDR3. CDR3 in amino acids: CATSSQGGTGTITYEQYF. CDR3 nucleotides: TGTGCCACCAGCAGCCAAGGCGGAACAGGGACGATAACCTACGAGCAGTACTTC.

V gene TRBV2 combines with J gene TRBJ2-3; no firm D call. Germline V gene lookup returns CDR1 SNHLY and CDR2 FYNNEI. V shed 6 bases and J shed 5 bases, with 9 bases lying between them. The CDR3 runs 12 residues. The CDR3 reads CASRENRDTQYF. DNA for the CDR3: TGTGCCAGCAGGGAAAATAGAGATACGCAGTATTTT.